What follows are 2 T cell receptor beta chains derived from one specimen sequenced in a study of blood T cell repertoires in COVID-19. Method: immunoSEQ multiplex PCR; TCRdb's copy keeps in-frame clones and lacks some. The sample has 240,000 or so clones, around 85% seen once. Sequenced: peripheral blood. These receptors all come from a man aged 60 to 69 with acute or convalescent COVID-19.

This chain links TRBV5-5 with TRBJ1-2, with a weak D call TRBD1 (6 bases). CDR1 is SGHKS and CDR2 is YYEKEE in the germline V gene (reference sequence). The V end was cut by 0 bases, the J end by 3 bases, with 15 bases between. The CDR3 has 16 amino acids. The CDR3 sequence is CASSLEYRVLDYGYTF. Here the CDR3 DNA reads TGTGCCAGCAGCTTGGAGTACAGGGTTCTTGACTATGGCTACACCTTC.

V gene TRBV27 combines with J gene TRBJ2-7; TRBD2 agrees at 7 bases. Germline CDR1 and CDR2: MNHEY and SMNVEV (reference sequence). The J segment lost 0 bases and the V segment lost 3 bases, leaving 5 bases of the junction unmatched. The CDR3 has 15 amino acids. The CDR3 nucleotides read TGTGCCAGCAGTTTTGTGGGAGGGAACTCCTACGAGCAGTACTTC. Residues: CASSFVGGNSYEQYF.